This T cell receptor beta chain originates from a study of OX40 agonist ivuxolimab in advanced cancers. For context, the study as a whole: Ivuxolimab was a fully human IgG2 agonistic monoclonal antibody targeting the costimulatory receptor OX40 (CD134). Intravenous ivuxolimab was administered to patients every 2 weeks at six dose levels: 0.01, 0.1, 0.3, 1.5, 3 and 10 mg/kg. Among the 52 dose-escalation patients, about 20 had hepatocellular carcinoma, around 15 melanoma, 9 renal cell carcinoma and 9 head and neck cancer. In the dose-escalation cohort, more than 80% of patients were male, and the mean age was approximately 60 years with a range of about 23 to 79. Prior anti-PD-1, anti-PD-L1 or anti-CTLA-4 therapy was permitted, and roughly two fifths of dose-escalation patients had received checkpoint inhibitors. Partial responses occurred in three dose-escalation patients: two with cutaneous melanoma and one with hepatocellular carcinoma. The point of sequencing TCRbeta in the periphery was to test whether ivuxolimab changed TCR sequence diversity and drove clonal T-cell expansion. The paper describes the monotherapy dose-escalation part (N of about 57 patients) of the phase I trial of ivuxolimab. Study-wide conclusions, independent of this receptor: The antigen specificity of the peripheral T cells that underwent clonal expansion was not determined. Partial responders in the 0.1-3.0 mg/kg groups had among the lowest normalized peripheral clonal expansion, especially among CD8+ T cells. Low levels of normalized T-cell clonal expansion were also seen in some nonresponding patients. At doses of 0.1 to 3.0 mg/kg, clonal expansion of both CD4+ and CD8+ T cells in blood was seen between baseline and week 6. After ivuxolimab, CD8+ T cells had more expanded clones than CD4+ T cells on average.

Genomic DNA was isolated from the sorted cells so that the TCRbeta CDR3 region could be sequenced. The immunoSEQ Assay was used to sequence the TCRbeta CDR3 regions. Imported from immuneACCESS, the table was reduced by TCRdb to in-frame sequences with V and J called. These copies leave out some clones; in studies compared against another copy, an unresolved V gene accounts for under half, and the cause of the remainder is not known. In all, the sample holds roughly 80,000 clones, and 85% of those were seen once. Clones ranked in the top ten supply 0.66% of the sample. Remarks on this clone: Its cognate antigen has yet to be identified. Nothing much larger sits one base from this clone, and base qualities are not available.

Patients with a history of autoimmune disease or receiving systemic immunosuppression were excluded from the trial. Peripheral blood for TCR sequencing was drawn from every dose cohort at baseline, at cycle 4 day 1 and at cycle 7 day 1. Samples were obtained from an open-label, multicenter, first-in-human phase I dose-escalation trial of ivuxolimab. The trial enrolled adults with locally advanced or metastatic head and neck squamous cell, hepatocellular, melanoma or renal cell carcinoma. Before TCR sequencing, CD4+ and CD8+ T cells were separately sorted from peripheral blood. According to the germline V gene (reference sequence), CDR1 reads GTSNPN and CDR2 reads SVGIG. Spanning cysteine to phenylalanine, the CDR3 consists of 17 amino acids. Here the CDR3 DNA is all that survives: 51 bases in frame from base 1. Trimming costs V 3 bases and J 2 bases, and their ends lie 17 bases apart.

Sequenced here: CD4+ or CD8+ T cells sorted from blood, sampled in a trial of the OX40 agonist ivuxolimab. Recombination joined TRBV30 with TRBJ2-6; matching of 5 bases hints at TRBD2 as the D gene. The clonotype comes from an adult with an advanced solid tumor such as melanoma, head and neck, liver or kidney cancer. The DNA reads TGTGCCTGGAGCACCGGGCCCGGAGGACCTGGGGCCAACGTCCTGACTTTC. It translates to CAWSTGPGGPGANVLTF.